Listed below are T cell receptor beta chains from one sample, sequenced in a study of T-cell memory formation after mild COVID-19. TCRdb called the 5' RACE reads again in MiXCR, with one record for every CDR3 protein. The sample includes more than 100,000 distinct CDR3 sequences, about 18% of them seen just once. Specimen: PBMCs or a T cell subset sorted from them (not recorded which). These receptors were obtained from a man aged 18 to 35 who had mild COVID-19 (a few samples of this study predate the infection). Cell type and time point are not known. Each CDR3 is given with its conserved first and last residue. Fields, in order: clone size, D gene, J gene, V gene, CDR3 protein, CDR3 DNA. The D gene is left open where the match is weak. Clone size appears in some rows only: once, few, many, or a class for an expanded clone.

>once|NA|TRBJ1-6|TRBV5-4
CASSLEWDSPLHF
TGTGCCAGCAGCTTGGAGTGGGATTCACCCCTCCACTTT
>NA|NA|TRBJ2-1|TRBV7-2
CASSLPQGGGLYEQFF
TGTGCCAGCAGCTTACCCCAGGGAGGTGGATTGTACGAGCAGTTCTTC
>NA|TRBD1|TRBJ2-7|TRBV9
CASGTGDYEQYF
TGTGCCAGCGGGACAGGGGACTACGAGCAGTACTTC
>NA|NA|TRBJ1-1|TRBV7-2
CASSSQRGNTEAFF
TGTGCCAGCAGCTCACAGAGGGGGAACACTGAAGCTTTCTTT
>few|TRBD2|TRBJ2-1|TRBV12-3/TRBV12-4
CASSHRTSGPNEQFF
TGTGCCAGCAGTCACCGGACTAGCGGACCCAATGAGCAGTTCTTC
>few|NA|TRBJ1-5|TRBV4-1
CASSQDGSEPQHF
TGCGCCAGCAGCCAAGATGGGTCGGAGCCCCAGCATTTT
>few|NA|TRBJ1-6|TRBV12-3/TRBV12-4
CASSFRPTSYNSPLHF
TGTGCCAGCAGTTTTCGGCCAACCTCCTATAATTCACCCCTCCACTTT
>NA|NA|TRBJ1-6|TRBV5-4
CASSLDRYNSPLHF
TGTGCCAGCAGCTTGGACAGGTATAATTCACCCCTCCACTTT
>NA|NA|TRBJ1-1|TRBV5-1
CASRLGPFTEAFF
TGCGCCAGCAGATTGGGGCCGTTCACTGAAGCTTTCTTT
>many|NA|TRBJ2-1|TRBV18
CASSPWAKEQFF
TGTGCCAGCTCACCCTGGGCCAAGGAGCAGTTCTTC
>few|NA|TRBJ1-2|TRBV7-2
CASSSTGFGYTF
TGTGCCAGCAGCTCAACAGGGTTCGGCTACACCTTC
>NA|NA|TRBJ2-3|TRBV6-1
CASSNRNSDTQYF
TGTGCCAGCAGCAATAGGAATTCAGATACGCAGTATTTT
>NA|TRBD1|TRBJ2-5|TRBV6-2/TRBV6-3
CASRGTGEETQYF
TGTGCCAGCAGAGGGACAGGGGAGGAGACCCAGTACTTC
>few|NA|TRBJ2-7|TRBV5-1
CASSWQRGEQYF
TGCGCCAGCAGCTGGCAGCGAGGGGAGCAGTACTTC
>few|NA|TRBJ2-2|TRBV2
CASSGVDALTGELFF
TGTGCCAGCAGCGGGGTGGACGCTTTAACCGGGGAGCTGTTTTTT
>few|TRBD1|TRBJ1-1|TRBV3-1
CATRGWGQGNTEAFF
TGTGCCACCAGGGGTTGGGGACAGGGGAACACTGAAGCTTTCTTT
>few|TRBD2|TRBJ2-7|TRBV4-1
CASSPPVGSGTYEQYF
TGCGCCAGCAGCCCCCCGGTGGGAAGCGGGACTTACGAGCAGTACTTC
>many|NA|TRBJ2-5|TRBV18
CASSPQQETQYF
TGTGCCAGCTCACCACAGCAAGAGACCCAGTACTTC
>many|TRBD2|TRBJ2-3|TRBV5-1
CASSTSLAGVTDTQYF
TGCGCCAGCAGCACCTCCTTAGCGGGGGTAACAGATACGCAGTATTTT
>few|NA|TRBJ1-1|TRBV10-3
CAIQVNTEAFF
TGTGCCATTCAGGTGAACACTGAAGCTTTCTTT
>NA|NA|TRBJ1-1|TRBV4-1
CASSQVYQGGNTEAFF
TGCGCCAGCAGCCAAGTTTATCAGGGTGGAAACACTGAAGCTTTCTTT
>few|NA|TRBJ2-3|TRBV10-3
CAISSPRASTDTQYF
TGTGCCATCAGCTCCCCTAGGGCTAGCACAGATACGCAGTATTTT
>NA|TRBD1|TRBJ1-6|TRBV9
CASSTSPGQGNSPLHF
TGTGCCAGCAGCACATCCCCGGGACAGGGGAATTCACCCCTCCACTTT
>few|NA|TRBJ1-1|TRBV12-3/TRBV12-4
CASSRGHPNTEAFF
TGTGCCAGCAGTCGGGGACACCCAAACACTGAAGCTTTCTTT
>once|NA|TRBJ2-5|TRBV2
CASTEDGGHGETQYF
TGTGCCAGCACCGAAGACGGGGGGCATGGGGAGACCCAGTACTTC
>NA|NA|TRBJ2-5|TRBV5-1
CASRKSWETQYF
TGCGCCAGCAGAAAGAGCTGGGAGACCCAGTACTTC
>medium-sized|NA|TRBJ2-3|TRBV7-6
CASSLGASQDTQYF
TGTGCCAGCAGCTTAGGGGCTAGTCAAGATACGCAGTATTTT
>NA|TRBD2|TRBJ2-1|TRBV4-1
CASSQGYWTSGGYNEQFF
TGCGCCAGCAGCCAGGGTTATTGGACTAGCGGGGGATACAATGAGCAGTTCTTC
>NA|TRBD1|TRBJ1-1|TRBV7-9
CASSLGGTVNTEAFF
TGTGCCAGCAGCTTAGGCGGGACAGTGAACACTGAAGCTTTCTTT
>few|NA|TRBJ1-1|TRBV11-2
CASSLEFGRANTEAFF
TGTGCCAGCAGCTTAGAATTTGGCAGGGCGAACACTGAAGCTTTCTTT
>few|NA|TRBJ2-5|TRBV5-1
CASSVGLERETQYF
TGCGCCAGCAGCGTCGGACTTGAGAGAGAGACCCAGTACTTC
>many|NA|TRBJ2-5|TRBV6-1
CASSEMRVGGETQYF
TGTGCCAGCAGTGAAATGAGGGTAGGGGGAGAGACCCAGTACTTC
>NA|TRBD2|TRBJ2-5|TRBV20-1
CSAGRGSGGDETQYF
TGCAGTGCTGGTCGCGGAAGCGGGGGGGATGAGACCCAGTACTTC
>NA|NA|TRBJ2-2|TRBV6-5
CASSYSRARSSSTGELFF
TGTGCCAGCAGTTACTCCAGGGCGCGTAGCTCTAGCACCGGGGAGCTGTTTTTT
>NA|TRBD1|TRBJ2-5|TRBV5-5
CASSIDRGETQYF
TGTGCCAGCAGCATAGACAGGGGAGAGACCCAGTACTTC
>few|NA|TRBJ2-2|TRBV5-1
CASRGTSTTGELFF
TGCGCCAGCAGGGGGACCTCCACCACCGGGGAGCTGTTTTTT
>few|NA|TRBJ2-5|TRBV20-1
CSADRETQYF
TGCAGTGCTGATAGGGAGACCCAGTACTTC
>NA|NA|TRBJ1-2|TRBV7-9
CASSPDVTYGYTF
TGTGCCAGCAGCCCCGACGTAACATATGGCTACACCTTC
>NA|TRBD1|TRBJ1-1|TRBV20-1
CSATGTGGRGGTEAFF
TGCAGTGCTACAGGGACAGGGGGCCGGGGAGGCACTGAAGCTTTCTTT
>NA|NA|TRBJ1-5|TRBV20-1
CSASALNSNQPQHF
TGCAGTGCTAGTGCGCTCAATAGCAATCAGCCCCAGCATTTT
>few|TRBD2|TRBJ2-3|TRBV29-1
CSETGLAGVTDTQYF
TGCAGCGAGACCGGACTAGCGGGGGTCACAGATACGCAGTATTTT
>NA|NA|TRBJ2-2|TRBV9
CASSGRLDAGELFF
TGTGCCAGCAGCGGCAGACTAGACGCCGGGGAGCTGTTTTTT
>few|NA|TRBJ2-7|TRBV4-2
CASSQGEEGYEQYF
TGTGCCAGCAGCCAAGGGGAGGAGGGTTACGAGCAGTACTTC
>many|NA|TRBJ2-7|TRBV4-1
CASSQDQNGRYEQYF
TGCGCCAGCAGCCAAGATCAGAACGGCCGGTACGAGCAGTACTTC
>many|NA|TRBJ2-3|TRBV5-1
CASSAGSLGPTDTQYF
TGCGCCAGCAGCGCGGGATCTTTGGGGCCCACAGATACGCAGTATTTT
>NA|TRBD2|TRBJ2-3|TRBV6-5
CASSYSRTSALRDTQYF
TGTGCCAGCAGTTACTCACGGACTAGCGCGCTACGGGATACGCAGTATTTT
>once|NA|TRBJ1-6|TRBV25-1
CASSEVYSPLHF
TGTGCCAGCAGTGAAGTATATTCACCCCTCCACTTT
>NA|NA|TRBJ2-2|TRBV7-2
CASSLGIGELFF
TGTGCCAGCAGCTTAGGGATCGGGGAGCTGTTTTTT
>NA|TRBD2|TRBJ2-4|TRBV7-9
CASSPPGLAGARYF
TGTGCCAGCAGCCCCCCGGGACTAGCGGGGGCCAGGTACTTC
>few|NA|TRBJ2-2|TRBV18
CASSPIDTGELFF
TGTGCCAGCTCACCAATTGACACCGGGGAGCTGTTTTTT
>few|NA|TRBJ2-5|TRBV5-1
CASSQGSGETQYF
TGCGCCAGCAGCCAAGGGTCTGGGGAGACCCAGTACTTC
>NA|NA|TRBJ1-1|TRBV4-3
CASSQDSGGVTNTEAFF
TGCGCCAGCAGCCAAGACAGTGGTGGGGTTACGAACACTGAAGCTTTCTTT
>many|NA|TRBJ2-5|TRBV20-1
CSARDLAQETQYF
TGCAGTGCTAGAGATCTAGCCCAAGAGACCCAGTACTTC
>NA|NA|TRBJ1-1|TRBV18
CASSLGTDTEAFF
TGTGCCAGCTCACTTGGGACTGACACTGAAGCTTTCTTT
>few|NA|TRBJ2-3|TRBV9
CASSATQGRADTQYF
TGTGCCAGCAGCGCTACACAGGGGAGGGCAGATACGCAGTATTTT